Listed below are T cell receptor beta chains from one sample, sequenced in a study of T-cell reconstitution after alpha-beta-depleted transplantation in children. TCRdb redid the calling of the PCR reads with MiXCR, one entry per CDR3 protein. The table has some 200,000 distinct CDR3 sequences, 5% to 6.5% seen once. The sample consisted of PBMCs, taken before TCRalphabeta/CD19-depleted stem cell transplant. The receptors come from a girl under three years old with combined immunodeficiency, due to receive a stem cell transplant. Both conserved end residues are part of each CDR3. D genes are given only for firm matches. Some rows have no size entry. The others give once, few or many, or a class for an expanded clone.

d_call: NA; j_call: TRBJ2-1; v_call: TRBV7-9; cdr3_length: 12; clone_size: many; cdr3_nt: TGTGCCAGCAGCTTAGGTTCCAATGAGCAGTTCTTC; cdr3_aa: CASSLGSNEQFF
d_call: NA; j_call: TRBJ2-1; v_call: TRBV12-3/TRBV12-4; cdr3_length: 16; clone_size: many; cdr3_nt: TGTGCCAGCAGTTTCCTGCTGGGGGCCCTCGGCGATGAGCAGTTCTTC; cdr3_aa: CASSFLLGALGDEQFF
d_call: NA; j_call: TRBJ2-7; v_call: TRBV7-9; cdr3_length: 16; clone_size: few; cdr3_nt: TGTGCCAGCAGCTTAGATGCGGGCTTCGCCCTCTACGAGCAGTACTTC; cdr3_aa: CASSLDAGFALYEQYF
d_call: NA; j_call: TRBJ2-7; v_call: TRBV29-1; cdr3_length: 13; clone_size: NA; cdr3_nt: TGCAGCGCCCTGACAGGCCGATCCTACGAGCAGTACTTC; cdr3_aa: CSALTGRSYEQYF
d_call: NA; j_call: TRBJ2-1; v_call: TRBV11-1; cdr3_length: 16; clone_size: many; cdr3_nt: TGTGCCAGCAGCAATAACAGGGAGGGCTCCTACAATGAGCAGTTCTTC; cdr3_aa: CASSNNREGSYNEQFF
d_call: TRBD2; j_call: TRBJ2-1; v_call: TRBV20-1; cdr3_length: 14; clone_size: many; cdr3_nt: TGCAGTGCCCTCACTAGCGGGTATTACAATGAGCAGTTCTTC; cdr3_aa: CSALTSGYYNEQFF
d_call: TRBD1; j_call: TRBJ1-3; v_call: TRBV29-1; cdr3_length: 17; clone_size: many; cdr3_nt: TGCAGCGTTGAAGATTTTAGGCCTACAGGGGGGGGAAACACCATATATTTT; cdr3_aa: CSVEDFRPTGGGNTIYF
d_call: NA; j_call: TRBJ2-6; v_call: TRBV29-1; cdr3_length: 15; clone_size: few; cdr3_nt: TGCAGCGTTGGACCCCGACCCCCTGGGGCCAACGTCCTGACTTTC; cdr3_aa: CSVGPRPPGANVLTF
d_call: NA; j_call: TRBJ1-3; v_call: TRBV20-1; cdr3_length: 15; clone_size: NA; cdr3_nt: TGCAGTGCTAGAGATATAGGAGGTACTGGAAACACCATATATTTT; cdr3_aa: CSARDIGGTGNTIYF
d_call: TRBD2; j_call: TRBJ2-1; v_call: TRBV27; cdr3_length: 15; clone_size: many; cdr3_nt: TGTGCCAGCAGTTTAGTAGCGGGGACATACAATGAGCAGTTCTTC; cdr3_aa: CASSLVAGTYNEQFF
d_call: TRBD2; j_call: TRBJ2-3; v_call: TRBV6-5; cdr3_length: 16; clone_size: many; cdr3_nt: TGTGCCAGCAGTTACTCGACACTAGCGGGTTGGGATACGCAGTATTTT; cdr3_aa: CASSYSTLAGWDTQYF